This TCR beta chain is drawn from a study of CD8+CD57+ T cells in acquired aplastic anemia (dated 2018 in TCRdb). Broadly, across the study: On average, sorted CD4+ and CD8+ cells yielded around 3.5 ug of extracted DNA, with a range of roughly 0.17 to 30 ug. CD8+CD57+ expansion was defined as a frequency above the mean frequency observed in healthy subjects.

Details on this clonotype: The target of this receptor is not known. Base qualities are missing; no much larger clone stands one base away.

Overall study outcomes, separate from this receptor: Some 30 CD8+ CDR3 sequences were found to be shared between patients and controls, but these sequences appeared to be highly expressed in patients and within the immunodominant clones of the patients. Between patients and healthy controls, no significant difference in CD8+ Simpson's diversity was found (P=0.060).

CDR1 and CDR2 are drawn from the germline V gene: MNHEY, SVGAGI. From the cysteine up to the phenylalanine, the CDR3 has a length of 15 residues. The read is trimmed to its CDR3 DNA, 45 bases read in frame from base 1. V has 6 bases trimmed and J has 4 bases trimmed; junction bases matching no gene number 4. Profiling of TCR beta VDJ combinations and CDR3 sequences used genomic DNA as the template. An Illumina HiSeq 2000 was used for TCR repertoire sequencing. From the authors' description of their analysis: Repertoire assessment relied on Simpson's diversity index, CDR3 size and DJ length profiles, and TRBV/TRBJ rearrangement plots. The most abundant DNA sequence in the deep sequencing data was taken as the immunodominant clone. CDR3 amino acid sequences were checked for sharing between subjects and were compared against published repertoires and the VDJdb database. Using fastp at Q25 and MiXCR, TCRdb reprocessed the public reads and kept productive beta chains. Each CDR3 protein appears once, grouped with its most common genes and DNA. These V and J calls rely on TCRdb rather than the paper's analysis. The sample has fewer than 300,000 distinct CDR3 sequences on record, around 82% of them singletons. 35% to 50% of the sample goes to the ten largest clones.

Patients chosen for sequencing had shown expansion of CD8+CD57+ cells by flow cytometry. Severe acquired aplastic anemia was diagnosed in all patients according to International Study of Aplastic Anemia and Agranulocytosis and Camitta criteria. At the time blood was sampled, none of the patients had received any therapy. TCR repertoires of sorted CD4+ and CD8+ blood T cells from severe aplastic anemia patients and healthy subjects were deep-sequenced in the study. Patients were enrolled in the USA under clinicaltrials.gov protocols 00001620, 01623167, 00001397, 00071045, 00081523 and 00961064. Ficoll-Paque density gradient centrifugation was used to isolate peripheral blood mononuclear cells. CD4+ and CD8+ T cells were sorted by FACS or magnetic beads before DNA extraction.

The sample comprised sorted CD4+, CD8+, or CD8+CD57+ T cells (not recorded which) from PBMCs. The chain joins TRBV6-5 to TRBJ2-3, with TRBD2 matching 13 junction bases. The TCR originated in a human donor with aplastic anemia. The CDR3 region reads CASRRTSGGPDTQYF. DNA sequence: TGTGCCAGCAGACGGACTAGCGGGGGCCCAGATACGCAGTATTTT.